The entry below describes one T cell receptor (beta chain). The antigen is unknown. These data originate in a study of vaccination effects on CD4 cells after COVID-19. Study-wide results and limits: There was marked clonal contraction among infection- and vaccine-induced clones late after vaccination.

Generated by immunoSEQ multiplex PCR, the TCRdb table keeps only in-frame clones and is missing some. Counted here are approximately 25,000 clones, about four fifths occurring once; the ten biggest clones make up more than 1.4%. With the ViraFEST assay, the study expanded antigen-specific CD4+ T cells using viral peptide pools, then sequenced them. With roughly nine days of culture completed, CD4+ T cells were isolated. Participants completed two doses of the BNT162b2 or mRNA-1273 vaccine. The CDR3 runs to 14 residues. V was pared by 3 bases and J by 6 bases, with 14 bases between. The germline gives CDR1 DFQATT, CDR2 SNEGSKA (reference sequence).

The chain couples TRBV20-1 to TRBJ2-2, with a weak D call TRBD2 (7 bases). The sample consisted of CD4+ T cells from PBMCs cultured with HCoV-NL63 spike peptides, taken after COVID-19 vaccination. The sequence was obtained from a human donor who received a COVID-19 vaccine. Some clones in this sample may be carry-over from other donors' samples. The CDR3 region is CSASLREGAGELFF. CDR3 nucleotide sequence: TGCAGTGCTAGTCTCAGGGAGGGGGCCGGGGAGCTGTTTTTT.